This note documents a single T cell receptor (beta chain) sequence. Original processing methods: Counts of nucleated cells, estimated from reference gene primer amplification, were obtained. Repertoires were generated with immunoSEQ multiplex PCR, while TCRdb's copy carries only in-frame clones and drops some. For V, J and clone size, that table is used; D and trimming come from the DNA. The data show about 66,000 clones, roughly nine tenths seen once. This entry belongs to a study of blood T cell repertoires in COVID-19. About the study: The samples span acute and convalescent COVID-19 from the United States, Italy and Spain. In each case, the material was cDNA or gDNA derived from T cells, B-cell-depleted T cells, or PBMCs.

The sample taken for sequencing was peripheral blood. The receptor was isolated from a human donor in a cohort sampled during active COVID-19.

CDR3 bases: TGTGCCAGCAGATCGGGACTAGCGGGAAAAGAGCGCTACGAGCAGTACTTC. Translating gives CASRSGLAGKERYEQYF. The chain links TRBV5-4 to TRBJ2-7, with 13 bases fitting TRBD2. V shed 5 bases and J 3 bases; nucleotides not matched to a gene: 11. In germline, CDR1 is SGHNT, CDR2 YYREEE (reference sequence). This CDR3 comprises 17 residues.